This T cell receptor beta chain was sequenced for a study of immune cell composition in non-small cell lung cancer. TCRdb's table, derived via immunoSEQ multiplex PCR, lists solely in-frame clones and lacks some. The profile shows 3,000 to 4,500 clones, about four fifths of them singletons. This clone was found once. Normal lung was taken at the farthest possible site, at least 3 cm from tumour. The specimen was non-adjacent lung tissue. This sequence originates from a human donor with non-small cell lung cancer.

Here the CDR3 reads CASSPPGVGYGYTF. CDR3 coding DNA: TGTGCCAGCAGCCCGCCCGGGGTGGGCTATGGCTACACCTTC. The chain carries TRBV5-5 and TRBJ1-2; D gene unclear. Germline lookup yields CDR1 SGHKS and CDR2 YYEKEE (reference sequence). The CDR3 loop spans 14 amino acids. Deletions cut 4 bases from V and 4 bases from J, with 14 bases between. Based on the CDR3 plus reference TRBV5-5 and TRBJ1-2, the full variable domain is DAGVTQSPTHLIKTRGQQVTLRCSPISGHKSVSWYQQVLGQGPQFIFQYYEKEERGRGNFPDRFSARQFPNYSSELNVNALLLGDSALYLCASSPPGVGYGYTFGSGTRLTVV.